A single TCR beta chain is shown here with its context. The antigen is not known. Peripheral blood samples of about 10 milliliters were drawn from each donor. The CDR3 is made up of 15 amino acids. CDR1 DFQATT and CDR2 SNEGSKA come from the germline V gene (reference sequence). This sample was included in a study of blood T cells in healthy people across ages. The study's findings and limits: Investigators viewed diversity estimates from one million T cells as underestimates, the study reported.

Primed by a sample-barcoded 5' primer and a J-beta primer mix, a second PCR proceeded for 7 to 11 cycles. Through a template-switch adaptor with 12 random nucleotides, each cDNA molecule received a tag. Using its own MiXCR run on the 5' RACE reads, TCRdb lists one record per CDR3 protein. This sample has some 1.4 million distinct CDR3 sequences, with around two fifths found just once. The chain couples TRBV20-1 to TRBJ2-1; TRBD2 matches 9 bases. The end of the DNA fits TRBJ2-7 better, so the J call may be wrong. The clonotype comes from a woman aged 18-30 years in good health. The specimen sequenced was blood. CDR3 sequence (DNA): TGCAGTGCTCTCCCGGGACTAGCTCGCTACAATGAGCAGTACTTC. Translation: CSALPGLARYNEQYF.